This is a list of T cell receptor beta chains from one sample in a study of blood T cell repertoires in COVID-19. Libraries were prepared by immunoSEQ multiplex PCR; TCRdb keeps only in-frame clonotypes and omits some of them. The sample lists roughly 43,000 clones, approximately 85% occurring once. Sequencing was performed on peripheral blood. The receptor source for this set is a human donor in a cohort sampled during active COVID-19. CDR3s leave out the opening cysteine and the closing phenylalanine or tryptophan. Each record gives: V gene, CDR3 protein.

V: TRBV9; CDR3: ASSPRTGSNQPQH
V: TRBV15; CDR3: ATSRDFQAQQAF
V: TRBV4-2; CDR3: ASSQDGAGGGTGELF
V: TRBV5-1; CDR3: ASSPGGASYEQY
V: TRBV24-1; CDR3: ATSAVGGLGTQY
V: TRBV2; CDR3: ASGWTGGPDTQY
V: TRBV5-6; CDR3: ASSIAGANVLT
V: TRBV25-1; CDR3: ASSEAPRTGEETQY
V: TRBV6-5; CDR3: ASTAGGSGANVLT
V: TRBV23-1; CDR3: ASSHHDRVAKNIQY
V: TRBV7-9; CDR3: ASSVQGNTEAF
V: TRBV30; CDR3: AWSGSPGGNQPQH
V: TRBV6-5; CDR3: ASKNQFMPSDTQY
V: TRBV5-6; CDR3: ASSTTGDNYNEQF
V: TRBV28; CDR3: ASSLLQGNQPQH
V: TRBV5-6; CDR3: ASSLGTRPYEQY
V: TRBV24-1; CDR3: ATSDETGGLQGQY
V: TRBV15; CDR3: ASSVQRGAYNEQF
V: TRBV4-2; CDR3: ASSSSPAGGMYGYT
V: TRBV5-1; CDR3: ASSFGGNRLAYEQY
V: TRBV27; CDR3: ASSLTVLYNSPLH
V: TRBV2; CDR3: ASEGDPRGNTEAF
V: TRBV12-1; CDR3: ASSFAALPPLNTEAF
V: TRBV3-1/TRBV3-2; CDR3: ASSPSGTVRLAGANVLT
V: TRBV5-1; CDR3: ASSLQGYNEQF
V: TRBV28; CDR3: ASSPGTGGSYEQY
V: TRBV7-9; CDR3: ASSEVEITGELF
V: TRBV29-1; CDR3: SVREASNSPLH
V: TRBV3-1/TRBV3-2; CDR3: ASSSTQGSGNTIY
V: TRBV2; CDR3: ASSETGVYGYT
V: TRBV19; CDR3: ASSIIGLAGGPSTDTQY
V: TRBV27; CDR3: ATRRWSGELF
V: TRBV28; CDR3: ASTGGGFPPNYGYT
V: TRBV19; CDR3: ASSILSQGTGELF
V: TRBV7-6; CDR3: ASSGTSGQETQY
V: TRBV7-9; CDR3: ASSFGDRAREKLF
V: TRBV29-1; CDR3: SVELGGGQY
V: TRBV28; CDR3: ASSFSSGGEVGYT
V: TRBV24-1; CDR3: ATSRGAEAF
V: TRBV4-1; CDR3: ASSQSPGNGIRGTQY
V: TRBV6-1; CDR3: ASSDQQGDGYT
V: TRBV28; CDR3: ASKVQGANGYT
V: TRBV19; CDR3: ASRVGGANSPLH
V: TRBV7-9; CDR3: ASSLREGGEKLF
V: TRBV5-4; CDR3: ASSLDFADSGNTIY
V: TRBV7-9; CDR3: ASSPVDRGETEAF
V: TRBV27; CDR3: ASSFSGTGGGPDEKLF
V: TRBV5-1; CDR3: ASSPARGGRGTEAF
V: TRBV2; CDR3: ASTGWDSPLH
V: TRBV5-4; CDR3: AHASGGLLNTGELF
V: TRBV7-9; CDR3: ASSLGTGSQGFEKLF
V: TRBV11-2; CDR3: ASSLGPGVYYGYT
V: TRBV27; CDR3: ASTLRRGVTGELF
V: TRBV5-6; CDR3: ASTGQGLISYEQY
V: TRBV9; CDR3: ASSRAGTTRTDTQY
V: TRBV28; CDR3: ASSADRAPYGYT